A single sample is the source of the 8 T cell receptor beta chains below, sequenced in a study of T-cell reconstitution after alpha-beta-depleted transplantation in children. A library of TCRbeta sequences, prepared with unique molecular identifiers, was generated. TCRdb reprocessed the PCR reads with MiXCR, giving one entry per CDR3 protein. The data show roughly 180,000 distinct CDR3 sequences, around 10% seen once. This sample comprised PBMCs, obtained before TCRalphabeta/CD19-depleted stem cell transplant. All receptors derive from a boy younger than 10 with acute myeloid leukemia, due to receive a stem cell transplant.

This clonotype was recorded at least ten times. The V and J genes are TRBV10-1 and TRBJ1-1; weak D call: TRBD1 (5 bases). Germline values: CDR1 WNHNN, CDR2 SYGVQD (reference sequence). The CDR3 length is 14 residues. V was cut by 4 bases and J by 5 bases, with 14 bases left in between. The CDR3 spells CASSVSGRRTEAFF. CDR3 coding DNA: TGCGCCAGCAGTGTCTCGGGGCGCCGGACTGAAGCTTTCTTT.

The table lists this clonotype with many counts. The rearrangement links TRBV5-1 to TRBJ2-3; D unclear. Trimming cost V 4 bases and J 1 base, with 13 bases left between them. The CDR3 is 15 amino acids. From germline, CDR1 is SGHRS and CDR2 YFSETQ. Here the CDR3 DNA reads TGCGCCAGCAGCCCCGGGTCCGTGGGCACAGATACGCAGTATTTT. Protein sequence: CASSPGSVGTDTQYF.

This clonotype was seen many times. The chain joins TRBV5-1 to TRBJ1-1; 7 bases are a match to TRBD1. The CDR3 runs to 15 residues. V shed 0 bases and J 6 bases; nucleotides not matched to a gene: 8. Germline V lookup: CDR1 SGHRS, CDR2 YFSETQ. Here the CDR3 reads CASSLAQGGSPEAFF. For the CDR3, the DNA is TGCGCCAGCAGCTTGGCCCAGGGGGGTAGTCCTGAAGCTTTCTTT.

This clonotype was observed at least ten times. The chain uses TRBV6-2 or TRBV6-3 and TRBJ2-5; the match to TRBD1 covers 9 bases. The junction had 19 bases not matched to a gene; V was cut back by 0 bases and J by 5 bases. CDR1 is MNHEY and CDR2 is SVGEGT in the germline V gene. The CDR3 sequence is 20 residues long. In DNA, the CDR3 is TGTGCCAGCAGTTACTCGCCAGGACAAACAGGGGGCCGGGCGAGGGAGACCCAGTACTTC. This gives the protein CASSYSPGQTGGRARETQYF.

This clonotype was counted at least ten times. V gene TRBV7-9 combines with J gene TRBJ1-2, with a tentative D call TRBD1 (5 bases). The CDR3 has 14 residues. The germline CDR1 and CDR2 sequences are SEHNR and FQNEAQ (reference sequence). Trimming cost V 2 bases and J 4 bases, with 11 bases left between them. The CDR3 protein is CASSLTGIFYGYTF. The DNA for the CDR3 is TGTGCCAGCAGCTTAACAGGAATCTTCTATGGCTACACCTTC.

This clonotype was detected many times. V gene TRBV20-1 combines with J gene TRBJ2-1; 11 bases are a match to TRBD2. The length of the CDR3 is 16 residues. Germline assignment: CDR1 DFQATT and CDR2 SNEGSKA (reference sequence). The ends lost 7 bases at V and 1 base at J; junction bases unmatched: 9. CDR3 in DNA: TGCAGTGGAGGGACTAGCGGAGTGGGATCCTACAATGAGCAGTTCTTC. This gives the protein CSGGTSGVGSYNEQFF.

The V and J genes are TRBV18 and TRBJ1-4; TRBD1 matches at 9 bases. Germline CDR1 reads KGHSH; CDR2 reads LQKENI. Trimming took 3 bases from V and 6 from J; bases not matched to a gene: 5. The CDR3 is 15 residues long. CDR3 protein: CASSPTRQGDEKLFF. DNA of the CDR3: TGTGCCAGCTCACCCACAAGACAGGGGGATGAAAAACTGTTTTTT.

In its sample, this clonotype was seen many times. The V call is TRBV6-1, the J call TRBJ2-3; 8 bases map to TRBD2. The CDR3 sequence is 16 residues long. V lost 5 bases, J lost 6 bases, and 13 bases stayed unmatched. Germline CDR1 reads MNHNS; CDR2 reads SASEGT. The CDR3 sequence: CASSLTIGGGFDTQYF. The CDR3 DNA follows: TGTGCCAGCAGTCTTACGATAGGCGGGGGGTTCGATACGCAGTATTTT.